A selection of T cell receptor beta chains follows, all from one sample in a study of control samples from healthy donors and cancer patients. Sequencing was performed with immunoSEQ multiplex PCR; in TCRdb, only in-frame clones are kept and a portion is missing. The data hold roughly 88,000 clones, with roughly nine tenths observed a single time. The material sequenced was blood. These receptors all stem from a woman younger than 45 in good health. CDR3s include the opening cysteine and the closing phenylalanine or tryptophan. Each record gives: J gene, V gene, clone size, D gene, CDR3 protein, CDR3 DNA. The D gene is left open where the match is weak. Not all rows give a size; the values are once, few, many and, for expanded clones, a class.

>TRBJ1-1|TRBV11-2|.|.
CASSLKTRSTEAFF
TGTGCCAGCAGCTTAAAGACACGGAGCACTGAAGCTTTCTTT
>TRBJ1-4|TRBV13|once|.
CASSSKGGVNEKLFF
TGTGCCAGCAGCTCGAAGGGAGGGGTGAATGAAAAACTGTTTTTT
>TRBJ2-5|TRBV5-4|.|.
CASSLLDSGTQYF
TGTGCCAGCAGCTTGTTGGACTCCGGGACCCAGTACTTC
>TRBJ2-7|TRBV11-2|.|TRBD2
CASSPGTSGYEQYF
TGTGCCAGCAGCCCCGGGACTAGCGGCTACGAGCAGTACTTC
>TRBJ1-1|TRBV19|.|.
CASSSFQGPTEAFF
TGTGCCAGTAGTTCCTTCCAGGGCCCCACCGAAGCTTTCTTT
>TRBJ2-1|TRBV9|.|TRBD2
CASSPHSGTYNEQFF
TGTGCCAGCAGCCCCCATAGCGGGACCTACAATGAGCAGTTCTTC
>TRBJ2-5|TRBV10-2|.|.
CASSGRETQYF
TGCGCCAGCAGTGGAAGAGAGACCCAGTACTTC
>TRBJ2-7|TRBV30|.|.
CAWSVQGKRYEQYF
TGTGCCTGGAGTGTCCAGGGAAAGAGGTACGAGCAGTACTTC
>TRBJ2-3|TRBV5-1|.|.
CASSLAQPKSTDTQYF
TGCGCCAGCAGCTTGGCCCAACCGAAAAGCACAGATACGCAGTATTTT
>TRBJ1-1|TRBV12-3/TRBV12-4|.|.
CASSLGFGTEAFF
TGTGCCAGCAGTTTAGGGTTTGGGACTGAAGCTTTCTTT
>TRBJ1-2|TRBV4-1|once|.
CASSQDPWGDYGYTF
TGCGCCAGCAGCCAAGATCCCTGGGGCGACTATGGCTACACCTTC